These T cell receptor beta chains were read from a single sample in a study of blood T cell repertoires in COVID-19. Libraries were prepared by immunoSEQ multiplex PCR; TCRdb keeps only in-frame clonotypes and omits some of them. This table holds around 190,000 clones, 84% found once. Sample: PBMCs or T cells enriched from blood (not recorded which). The receptor source for this set is a young woman who had been exposed to COVID-19. Each CDR3 is given with its conserved first and last residue. Fields, in order: V gene, J gene, clone size, D gene, CDR3 DNA, CDR3 protein. The D gene is left open where the match is weak. Size is stated for part of the rows, as once, few or many counts, or as a class when the clone is expanded.

>TRBV4-1|TRBJ1-2|-|-
TGCGCCAGCAGCCAAGTTGACAGGTCAATTTTCGGCTACACCTTC
CASSQVDRSIFGYTF
>TRBV7-2|TRBJ2-7|-|-
TGTGCCAGCAGCTTAGTCGCCCAGGGGACACGGAACGAGCAGTACTTC
CASSLVAQGTRNEQYF
>TRBV24-1|TRBJ1-2|-|-
TGTGCCACCAGTGATTCCCGACAGAATGGCTACACCTTC
CATSDSRQNGYTF
>TRBV2|TRBJ2-7|-|-
TGTGCCAGCAGTGAAACAACCTTCTACGAGCAGTACTTC
CASSETTFYEQYF
>TRBV9|TRBJ2-2|-|-
TGTGCCAGCAGCGCCTTCGGCCTCGGGTCCTCAAACACCGGGGAGCTGTTTTTT
CASSAFGLGSSNTGELFF
>TRBV5-6|TRBJ1-6|-|-
TGTGCCAGCAGCTTGTCCGGGGGGGCACCCCTCCACTTT
CASSLSGGAPLHF
>TRBV19|TRBJ1-3|-|-
TGTGCCAGTCGTATTGGCCGCTCTGGAAACACCATATATTTT
CASRIGRSGNTIYF
>TRBV19|TRBJ2-5|-|-
TGTGCCAGTAGTCGCCTAGAGTACCAAGAGACCCAGTACTTC
CASSRLEYQETQYF
>TRBV30|TRBJ1-5|-|-
TGTGCCTGGAGTCCAGGGGATCAGCCCCAGCATTTT
CAWSPGDQPQHF
>TRBV30|TRBJ1-5|few|-
TGTGCCTGGACGACGGGGAATAATCAGCCCCAGCATTTT
CAWTTGNNQPQHF
>TRBV23-1|TRBJ1-3|-|TRBD1
TGCGCCAGCAGTCCGGACAGGCATTGCTCTGGAAACACCATATATTTT
CASSPDRHCSGNTIYF
>TRBV2|TRBJ2-5|-|-
TGTGCCAGCAGGGACAGTTTCGAGGGGGAGACCCAGTACTTC
CASRDSFEGETQYF
>TRBV30|TRBJ2-5|-|-
TGTGCCTGGAGTAAGGGGGGGCTAGAACAAGAGACCCAGTACTTC
CAWSKGGLEQETQYF
>TRBV6-2/TRBV6-3|TRBJ2-3|-|-
TGTGCCAGCAGTTACCAGCGGAATGAGCAGTATTTT
CASSYQRNEQYF
>TRBV5-1|TRBJ1-1|few|TRBD1
TGCGCCAGCAGCTTGGATGGGACAGGGGGCACTGAAGCTTTCTTT
CASSLDGTGGTEAFF
>TRBV5-8|TRBJ1-1|-|-
TGTGCCAGCAGCTTATCCATCAACACTGAAGCTTTCTTT
CASSLSINTEAFF
>TRBV2|TRBJ1-1|many|TRBD1
TGTGCCAGCAGTGAATTTGACAGGGGTACTGAAGCTTTCTTT
CASSEFDRGTEAFF
>TRBV27|TRBJ2-7|-|TRBD1
TGTGCCAGCAGTACCACCGGGACAGGGTCTTACTTC
CASSTTGTGSYF
>TRBV19|TRBJ2-7|-|-
TGTGCCAGTAGTATAGGTCCAGTCTCCTACGAGCAGTACTTC
CASSIGPVSYEQYF
>TRBV5-4|TRBJ1-1|-|-
TGTGCCAGCAGCTTCGGGGTAGAGTACACTGAAGCTTTCTTT
CASSFGVEYTEAFF
>TRBV29-1|TRBJ2-3|-|-
TGCAGCTGGGGGGGGCAGAAACCCACAGATACGCAGTATTTT
CSWGGQKPTDTQYF
>TRBV27|TRBJ1-5|once|-
TGTGCCAGCAGCCCCTTCAGTAGCAATCAGCCCCAGCATTTT
CASSPFSSNQPQHF
>TRBV7-2|TRBJ1-2|-|-
TGTGCCAGCAGCGGCGGGACGGCCTATGGCTACACCTTC
CASSGGTAYGYTF
>TRBV5-4|TRBJ1-1|-|TRBD1
TGTGCCAGCAGCCCGGGGACAGAGCTTGAAGCTTTCTTT
CASSPGTELEAFF
>TRBV7-2|TRBJ2-3|-|TRBD2
TGTGCCAGCAGCGTAAGAAGCGGGGGGAATTATATACGCACAGATACGCAGTATTTT
CASSVRSGGNYIRTDTQYF
>TRBV19|TRBJ2-7|-|-
TGTGCCAGTAGTAGCGGGGATGGTAGCGAGCAGTACTTC
CASSSGDGSEQYF
>TRBV6-5|TRBJ2-1|once|TRBD2
TGTGCCAGCAGTTTTAGCGGGAATGAGCAGTTCTTC
CASSFSGNEQFF
>TRBV3-1/TRBV3-2|TRBJ1-6|-|-
TGTGCCAGCAGCGCAATTCCAGGCTTGGTTAATTCACCCCTCCACTTT
CASSAIPGLVNSPLHF
>TRBV12-2|TRBJ1-5|-|-
TGTGCAAGTCGCTTAGCGGGAGGGGGTCGGGACAAGGCCTATAGCAATCAGCCCCAGCATTTT
CASRLAGGGRDKAYSNQPQHF
>TRBV6-2/TRBV6-3|TRBJ1-2|-|TRBD1
TGTGCCAGCAGCGCTCAGGGGGCGCGGGGCTACACCTTC
CASSAQGARGYTF
>TRBV19|TRBJ1-2|-|-
TGTGCCAGTAGTATTTGGGGCACAAAGGACTATGGCTACACCTTC
CASSIWGTKDYGYTF
>TRBV15|TRBJ1-5|once|TRBD1
TGTGCCACCAGCAGAAACATACAGGGGAGTCAGCCCCAGCATTTT
CATSRNIQGSQPQHF
>TRBV6-5|TRBJ2-7|few|TRBD2
TGTGCCAGCAGTTTTAGCGGGGGAGGCGAGCAGTACTTC
CASSFSGGGEQYF
>TRBV14|TRBJ1-2|-|TRBD1
TGTGCCAGCAGCCCTGGCCCCGGGACAGGGAAGATCTACACCTTC
CASSPGPGTGKIYTF
>TRBV5-1|TRBJ2-5|once|-
TGCGCCAGCAGCCTGGCAGGTGGTGACCAAGAGACCCAGTACTTC
CASSLAGGDQETQYF
>TRBV7-6|TRBJ2-3|-|-
TGTGCCAGCAGCCTCCCCTCTTCCGGACACCCCGACGGTGTTCCAGATACGCAGTATTTT
CASSLPSSGHPDGVPDTQYF
>TRBV6-5|TRBJ1-2|-|-
TGTGCCAGCAGCCCAGGAAACTATGGCTACACCTTC
CASSPGNYGYTF
>TRBV7-8|TRBJ1-1|-|-
TGTGCCAGCAGCAATCACAGGGATGAAGCTTTCTTT
CASSNHRDEAFF
>TRBV6-6|TRBJ1-2|-|-
TGTGCCAGCACTTACGGACAAGAATATGGCTACACCTTC
CASTYGQEYGYTF
>TRBV5-1|TRBJ2-5|-|TRBD2
TGCGCCAGCAGCATTACCGGGACTAGCGGGGGGGCGGAGACCCAGTACTTC
CASSITGTSGGAETQYF
>TRBV6-2/TRBV6-3|TRBJ1-1|-|-
TGTGCCAGCAGTTACTCCCAGGGAGGCACTGAAGCTTTCTTT
CASSYSQGGTEAFF
>TRBV6-5|TRBJ1-1|once|TRBD1
TGTGCCAGCATCCTGACGGACAGGGGATCTGAAGCTTTCTTT
CASILTDRGSEAFF
>TRBV19|TRBJ2-7|-|-
TGTGCCACCGCGGGCCTCTCCTACGAGCAGTACTTC
CATAGLSYEQYF